Described below is a single T cell receptor (beta chain) sequence and its context. The entry originates in a study of blood T cell repertoires in COVID-19. The V gene's germline CDR1 is LGHNA and CDR2 YSLEER. The V segment lost 4 bases and the J segment 0 bases; nucleotides outside the gene matches: 6. This CDR3 spans 17 amino acids. The data were produced by immunoSEQ multiplex PCR, yet TCRdb's version contains in-frame clones alone and is incomplete. This sample has approximately 130,000 clones; over 75% occur once, and the top ten carry 3.5% to 4.5%. The V call is TRBV4-3, the J call TRBJ2-3; the match to TRBD1 covers 11 bases. This clonotype originated in a man aged 55 to 70 with acute or convalescent COVID-19. The sample consisted of peripheral blood. The chain's CDR3 is CASSPQGQGVSTDTQYF. DNA of the CDR3: TGCGCCAGCAGCCCACAGGGACAGGGGGTTAGCACAGATACGCAGTATTTT.